The source of this TCR beta chain is a study of T cell responses to AZD1222 COVID-19 vaccine. Study-wide results and caveats: The breadth and depth of Spike-specific TCRs increased once two AZD1222 doses had been given. Among spike-specific TCRs, nearly half reportedly target unmutated variant regions.

On this clone: The antigen remains undetermined.

Germline V gene sequence: CDR1 LNHNV, CDR2 YYDKDF (reference sequence). Deletions cut 2 bases from V and 2 bases from J, with 3 bases between. The CDR3 is made up of 12 amino acids. TCRdb keeps only in-frame clones here, not all; method: immunoSEQ multiplex PCR. Here the sample spans about 200,000 clones, approximately 92% being singletons. This receptor was identified in an adult who received the MenACWY meningococcal vaccine as a control. This chain connects TRBV15 to TRBJ1-1; no firm D call. Sequencing was performed on peripheral blood, taken 28 days after the second dose of the MenACWY control vaccine. CDR3 in DNA: TGTGCCACCAGCAGATTTAACACTGAAGCTTTCTTT. The encoded protein is CATSRFNTEAFF.